Each of the 23 T cell receptor beta chains below was sequenced from the same sample in a study of blood T cell repertoires in COVID-19. This table comes from immunoSEQ multiplex PCR, and its TCRdb copy is limited to in-frame clones, with some not included. In the table there are 250,000 to 400,000 clones, roughly 90% of which are singletons. Sequencing used PBMCs or T cells enriched from blood (not recorded which). The receptors originated from a man between 60 and 75 years old who had recovered from COVID-19.

The chain carries TRBV3-1 (or the pseudogene TRBV3-2) and TRBJ2-5, with 7 bases that match TRBD2. The CDR3 covers 15 residues. CDR1 and CDR2 (germline): LGHDT, YNNKEL (reference sequence). J was trimmed by 4 bases and V by 4 bases; bases with no gene match: 9. The CDR3 DNA reads TGTGCCAGCAGCCCCGGCCCGGGGGGATTAGAGACCCAGTACTTC. Encoded protein: CASSPGPGGLETQYF.

This sequence joins TRBV19 and TRBJ2-7; 7 nucleotides line up with TRBD2. V was clipped by 5 bases and J by 0 bases; unmatched bases: 4. Germline V gives CDR1 LNHDA, CDR2 SQIVND (reference sequence). This CDR3 is 14 amino acids long. The CDR3 DNA reads TGTGCCAGTAGTGCGGGACTAAACTCCTACGAGCAGTACTTC. It translates to CASSAGLNSYEQYF.

The gene calls are TRBV10-2 and TRBJ1-1, with D unresolved. Trimming stripped 2 bases from V and 5 bases from J, with 18 bases between. The CDR3 runs 16 residues. Germline-derived CDR1 and CDR2 are WSHSY and SAAADI. Written as DNA, the CDR3 is TGCGCCAGCAGTGAGGCCCCTAAAACTCGGTGGACTGAAGCTTTCTTT. This translates into CASSEAPKTRWTEAFF.

The chain carries TRBV18 and TRBJ1-5, with a weak D call TRBD1 (5 bases). The length of the CDR3 is 14 residues. The germline V gene has CDR1 KGHSH and CDR2 LQKENI. The ends were cut back, 3 bases at V and 3 bases at J, with 9 bases in the middle. The CDR3 DNA reads as TGTGCCAGCTCACCGGGACTTTTCAATCAGCCCCAGCATTTT. It translates to CASSPGLFNQPQHF. Full variable domain (missing parts from reference TRBV18 and TRBJ1-5): NAGVMQNPRHLVRRRGQEARLRCSPMKGHSHVYWYRQLPEEGLKFMVYLQKENIIDESGMPKERFSAEFPKEGPSILRIQQVVRGDSAAYFCASSPGLFNQPQHFGDGTRLSIL.

This clone was recorded once. The chain has TRBV5-5 and TRBJ2-7; 8 bases line up with TRBD1. The germline V gene has CDR1 SGHKS and CDR2 YYEKEE (reference sequence). The CDR3 covers 15 residues. The V segment lost 2 bases and the J segment 3 bases; nucleotides outside the gene matches: 7. CDR3 bases: TGTGCCAGCAGCTTCGTACAGGGGGTGGTCTACGAGCAGTACTTC. This encodes CASSFVQGVVYEQYF.

J is TRBJ1-1 and V is TRBV25-1; tentative D call: TRBD1 (5 bases). V lost 3 bases, J lost 4 bases, and 12 bases lay in between. This CDR3 spans 14 amino acids. Germline V CDR1 and CDR2: MGHDK, SYGVNS. The CDR3 here is CASSERGAGTEAFF. CDR3 nucleotides: TGTGCCAGCAGTGAGAGGGGAGCGGGCACTGAAGCTTTCTTT.

This sequence joins TRBV30 and TRBJ1-2, with 9 bases aligning to TRBD1. Germline V lookup: CDR1 GTSNPN, CDR2 SVGIG (reference sequence). V shed 0 bases and J 7 bases; nucleotides not matched to a gene: 3. The length of the CDR3 is 13 residues. The CDR3 loop reads CAWSVQGARGYTF. DNA of the CDR3: TGTGCCTGGAGTGTACAGGGGGCGCGTGGCTACACCTTC.

The chain uses TRBV9 and TRBJ2-1; D is possibly TRBD2 (6 bases). The ends were cut back, 2 bases at V and 7 bases at J, with 10 bases in the middle. The CDR3 contains 13 residues. Germline V gives CDR1 SGDLS, CDR2 YYNGEE. As DNA, the CDR3 is TGTGCCAGCAGCGTGGGTGGGGGGAATGAGCAGTTCTTC. Protein product: CASSVGGGNEQFF.

The rearrangement uses TRBV9 and TRBJ1-3; possibly TRBD1 for D (5 bases). Germline CDR1 reads SGDLS; CDR2 reads YYNGEE. Trimming removed 3 bases from V and 0 bases from J, with 16 bases in between. The CDR3 is 17 residues long. The CDR3 region has the DNA TGTGCCAGCAGCGACAATCCTCAGGGTTACTCTGGAAACACCATATATTTT. It is translated as CASSDNPQGYSGNTIYF.

This chain uses TRBV4-3 with TRBJ2-1, with 10 bases that match TRBD2. From germline, CDR1 is LGHNA and CDR2 YSLEER. After removal of 0 bases from V and 7 bases from J, the junction contained 9 bases not matched to a gene. This CDR3 is 17 amino acids long. DNA of the CDR3: TGCGCCAGCAGCCAAGATGTGGCTAGCGGGGGTAAAAATGAGCAGTTCTTC. It is translated as CASSQDVASGGKNEQFF.

This clone was observed a handful of times. The chain joins TRBV5-4 to TRBJ2-2; unclear D gene. The CDR3 covers 13 residues. The V gene's germline CDR1 is SGHNT and CDR2 YYREEE (reference sequence). V shed 4 bases and J shed 5 bases, with 9 bases lying between them. CDR3 amino acids: CASSPPGTGELFF. The CDR3 nucleotides are TGTGCCAGCAGCCCACCGGGTACCGGGGAGCTGTTTTTT.

This chain joins TRBV2 and TRBJ2-7; a weak D match, TRBD2 (6 bases). The CDR3 totals 15 residues. V was clipped by 7 bases and J by 1 base, with 17 bases between them. CDR1 SNHLY and CDR2 FYNNEI come from the germline V gene. Here the CDR3 DNA reads TGTGCCAGCATAGGGACTTTCAAAGATTCCTACGAGCAGTACTTC. Translating gives CASIGTFKDSYEQYF.

This chain connects TRBV7-6 to TRBJ2-5; D not certain. This CDR3 has 14 amino acids. Germline-derived CDR1 and CDR2 are SGHVS and FNYEAQ. Trimming removed 5 bases at V and 1 base at J, with 11 bases between. The CDR3 sequence is CASSPAGVQETQYF. The CDR3, as DNA: TGTGCCAGCAGCCCGGCCGGAGTCCAAGAGACCCAGTACTTC.

The V gene is TRBV7-2, the J gene TRBJ2-7; the D is unclear. Trimming removed 5 bases from V and 7 bases from J, with 12 bases in between. Germline assignment: CDR1 SGHTA and CDR2 FQGNSA. This CDR3 has 12 amino acids. The CDR3 loop reads CASSLPLGEQYF. CDR3 bases: TGTGCCAGCAGCCTCCCCCTAGGTGAGCAGTACTTC. The variable domain in full, completed from reference TRBV7-2 and TRBJ2-7, reads GAGVSQSPSNKVTEKGKDVELRCDPISGHTALYWYRQSLGQGLEFLIYFQGNSAPDKSGLPSDRFSAERTGGSVSTLTIQRTQQEDSAVYLCASSLPLGEQYFGPGTRLTVT.

J is TRBJ2-5 and V is TRBV6-5; D remains unclear. The V and J ends lost 0 bases and 1 base respectively, with 9 bases between them. Germline V gene sequence: CDR1 MNHEY, CDR2 SVGAGI. This CDR3 spans 15 amino acids. In nucleotides, the CDR3 is TGTGCCAGCAGTTACTCGAAAACAGCCCAAGAGACCCAGTACTTC. This gives the protein CASSYSKTAQETQYF.

V and J are TRBV25-1 and TRBJ1-2; the match to TRBD1 covers 8 bases. Losses at the gene ends were 5 bases for V and 6 bases for J; bases not matched to a gene: 5. The CDR3 is 13 amino acids. CDR1 and CDR2 from the germline V gene are MGHDK and SYGVNS. CDR3 in DNA: TGTGCCAGCAGTAAAACAGGGGGGAATGGCTACACCTTC. The encoded protein is CASSKTGGNGYTF.

This chain links TRBV10-3 with TRBJ2-3, with 8 bases aligning to TRBD2. The CDR3 extends over 16 amino acids. The junction had 10 bases not matched to a gene; V was cut back by 3 bases and J by 5 bases. Germline V gene data show CDR1 as ENHRY and CDR2 as SYGVKD. The CDR3 here is CAISDLADSGKDTQYF. CDR3 coding DNA: TGTGCCATCAGTGACCTCGCGGATAGCGGGAAAGATACGCAGTATTTT.

The chain couples TRBV7-6 to TRBJ2-2; D unresolved. The CDR3 is 12 amino acids. Germline values: CDR1 SGHVS, CDR2 FNYEAQ. With 5 bases removed from V and 4 bases from J, the gap between germline ends came to 5 bases. The CDR3 bases are TGTGCCAGCAGCCAAGCCACCGGGGAGCTGTTTTTT. Translation gives CASSQATGELFF.

The gene calls are TRBV5-1 and TRBJ1-2, with D maybe TRBD1 (6 bases). The V gene lost 3 bases and the J gene lost 6 bases, with 15 bases spanning the gap. The germline gives CDR1 SGHRS, CDR2 YFSETQ. CDR3 length equals 14 residues. The CDR3 DNA is TGCGCCAGCAGCTCAGGGGTATTGGGGAATGGCTACACCTTC. Its translation: CASSSGVLGNGYTF.

The J gene is TRBJ1-5, the V gene TRBV5-6; perhaps TRBD1 as D (5 bases). The germline CDR1 and CDR2 sequences are SGHDT and YYEEEE. V was clipped by 0 bases and J by 6 bases, with 7 bases between them. This CDR3 has 13 amino acids. This CDR3 reads CASSLGGGQPQHF. In DNA form, the CDR3 reads TGTGCCAGCAGCTTGGGGGGCGGTCAGCCCCAGCATTTT.

The J gene is TRBJ1-1, the V gene TRBV18; maybe TRBD1 (5 bases). This CDR3 has 14 amino acids. V was clipped by 3 bases and J by 4 bases, with 12 bases between them. Per germline, CDR1 KGHSH and CDR2 LQKENI. CDR3 DNA: TGTGCCAGCTCACCGGAGGGGCTTATCACTGAAGCTTTCTTT. Translating gives CASSPEGLITEAFF. Filled out from reference TRBV18 and TRBJ1-1, the complete variable domain reads NAGVMQNPRHLVRRRGQEARLRCSPMKGHSHVYWYRQLPEEGLKFMVYLQKENIIDESGMPKERFSAEFPKEGPSILRIQQVVRGDSAAYFCASSPEGLITEAFFGQGTRLTVV.

The sample holds a few counts of this clone. The CDR3: CASSSWDRDYNEQFF. The CDR3 DNA reads TGTGCCAGCAGCTCGTGGGACAGGGACTACAATGAGCAGTTCTTC. The rearrangement links TRBV11-2 to TRBJ2-1; TRBD1 matches at 9 bases. The CDR3 extends over 15 amino acids. Trimming cost V 4 bases and J 3 bases; bases outside gene matches: 4. Germline V CDR1 and CDR2: SGHAT, FQNNGV. Based on the CDR3 plus reference TRBV11-2 and TRBJ2-1, the full variable domain is EAGVAQSPRYKIIEKRQSVAFWCNPISGHATLYWYQQILGQGPKLLIQFQNNGVVDDSQLPKDRFSAERLKGVDSTLKIQPAKLEDSAVYLCASSSWDRDYNEQFFGPGTRLTVL.

The CDR3 coding sequence is TGTGCCAGCAGTGAATACGGGGGTAGGGTCAATGAGCAGTTCTTC. Translation: CASSEYGGRVNEQFF. The V and J genes are TRBV25-1 and TRBJ2-1; a possible D gene is TRBD2 (6 bases). This CDR3 has 15 amino acids. Trimming pared 0 bases from V and 6 bases from J, leaving 12 bases between. Germline lookup yields CDR1 MGHDK and CDR2 SYGVNS.